These 21 T cell receptor beta chains were all obtained from the same sample, sequenced in a study of blood T cell repertoires in COVID-19. The table came from immunoSEQ multiplex PCR; TCRdb's copy has only in-frame clones and leaves some out. The sample holds about 93,000 clones; just under 80% are singletons and the top ten take 16%. The specimen sequenced was peripheral blood. Receptor source: a human donor in a cohort sampled during active COVID-19.

V gene TRBV5-1 combines with J gene TRBJ2-4; D is unresolved. This CDR3 has 15 amino acids. V shed 1 base and J shed 0 bases, with 8 bases lying between them. The germline gives CDR1 SGHRS, CDR2 YFSETQ. As DNA, the CDR3 is TGCGCCAGCAGCTTGAACCCGAGAGCCAAAAACATTCAGTACTTC. Translating it yields CASSLNPRAKNIQYF.

The chain combines TRBV27 with TRBJ2-7, with D possibly being TRBD2 (5 bases). Germline V gene sequence: CDR1 MNHEY, CDR2 SMNVEV (reference sequence). This CDR3 contains 15 residues. The V and J ends lost 2 bases and 2 bases respectively, with 13 bases between them. The CDR3 bases are TGTGCCAGCAGTTTACCTGGACTGCCTCCCTACGAGCAGTACTTC. The encoded protein is CASSLPGLPPYEQYF.

Here the CDR3 reads CAWSPPGLGLTDTQYF. As DNA, the CDR3 is TGTGCCTGGAGCCCCCCGGGACTAGGTCTCACAGATACGCAGTATTTT. The chain has TRBV30 and TRBJ2-3, with 8 bases identical to TRBD2. With 3 bases clipped from V and 2 bases from J, the junction kept 10 bases outside the gene matches. The CDR3 is made up of 16 amino acids. The germline gives CDR1 GTSNPN, CDR2 SVGIG (reference sequence). Using reference TRBV30 and TRBJ2-3 for the parts outside the CDR3, the full variable domain is SQTIHQWPATLVQPVGSPLSLECTVEGTSNPNLYWYRQAAGRGLQLLFYSVGIGQISSEVPQNLSASRPQDRQFILSSKKLLLSDSGFYLCAWSPPGLGLTDTQYFGPGTRLTVL.

With respect to this clone: The same CDR3 arises from other DNA sequences in this sample as well. The gene calls are TRBV5-4 and TRBJ2-1; 14 bases align to TRBD2. Germline V gene lookup returns CDR1 SGHNT and CDR2 YYREEE (reference sequence). The CDR3 is made up of 15 amino acids. Trimming took 4 bases from V and 5 from J; bases not matched to a gene: 2. CDR3 residues: CASSRGLAGDNEQFF. The CDR3 bases are TGTGCCAGCAGCCGGGGACTAGCGGGGGACAATGAGCAGTTCTTC.

The CDR3: CASIPDFSGNTIYF. CDR3 DNA: TGTGCCAGCATTCCAGACTTCTCTGGAAACACCATATATTTT. This rearrangement joins TRBV7-2 to TRBJ1-3; D unclear. Germline CDR1 SGHTA, CDR2 FQGNSA. This CDR3 is built from 14 residues. The germline V and J ends were trimmed by 7 bases and 0 bases, with 10 bases remaining between them.

This clone was seen a handful of times. The V gene is TRBV2, the J gene TRBJ2-4; 7 bases are shared with TRBD1. This CDR3 spans 13 amino acids. Germline CDR1 reads SNHLY; CDR2 reads FYNNEI. J lost 7 bases, V lost 7 bases, and 7 bases had no gene match. CDR3 DNA: TGTGCCAGCACCAGAACAGGGGATAACATTCAGTACTTC. As protein: CASTRTGDNIQYF.

The gene calls are TRBV2 and TRBJ2-6, with 12 bases that match TRBD2. V shed 1 base and J 1 base; nucleotides not matched to a gene: 8. The CDR3 has 20 amino acids. Germline V gene lookup returns CDR1 SNHLY and CDR2 FYNNEI. In DNA form, the CDR3 reads TGTGCCAGCAGTGAAGGAGCTAGCGGGAGGGCCACGTCTGGGGCCAACGTCCTGACTTTC. Translation: CASSEGASGRATSGANVLTF.

The chain carries TRBV24-1 and TRBJ2-3, with 9 bases that match TRBD1. The CDR3 loop spans 15 amino acids. With V trimmed by 4 bases and J by 5 bases, 6 bases remained unmatched. From germline, CDR1 is KGHDR and CDR2 SFDVKD. The CDR3 region is CATSDRGTGRDTQYF. Written as DNA, the CDR3 is TGTGCCACCAGTGACCGCGGGACAGGGAGAGATACGCAGTATTTT.

The CDR3 is CASSSPGQGDADTQYF. The CDR3 coding sequence is TGTGCCAGCAGTTCGCCGGGACAGGGGGACGCAGATACGCAGTATTTT. The chain joins TRBV28 to TRBJ2-3; 11 nucleotides align to TRBD1. V trimming: 4 bases; J trimming: 4 bases; junction bases outside the gene matches: 7. Per germline, CDR1 MDHEN and CDR2 SYDVKM. The CDR3 extends over 16 amino acids.

CDR3 sequence reads: CASSSGLAVSTDTQYF. The CDR3 DNA follows: TGTGCCAGCAGCTCCGGACTAGCGGTTAGCACAGATACGCAGTATTTT. The V and J genes are TRBV5-6 and TRBJ2-3, with 10 bases fitting TRBD2. V lost 3 bases and J lost 0; bases outside the gene matches: 4. The CDR3 totals 16 residues. CDR1 SGHDT and CDR2 YYEEEE come from the germline V gene.

The chain carries TRBV5-4 and TRBJ2-1; D gene uncertain. The CDR3 totals 13 residues. V dropped 0 bases and J dropped 8 bases, with 9 bases sitting between them. CDR1 is SGHNT, CDR2 YYREEE, per germline (reference sequence). For the CDR3, the DNA is TGTGCCAGCAGCTTGGCTGACTCTTATGAGCAGTTCTTC. Encoded protein: CASSLADSYEQFF.

The chain has TRBV11-2 and TRBJ2-1; 9 bases align to TRBD2. With V trimmed by 5 bases and J by 7 bases, 12 bases remained unmatched. This CDR3 is built from 16 residues. Looked up from germline, CDR1 is SGHAT and CDR2 is FQNNGV. CDR3 bases: TGTGCCAGCAGCCCCAAGGCGGGGACTAGCTGGAATGAGCAGTTCTTC. This codes for CASSPKAGTSWNEQFF.

This clone has only one observation. This rearrangement joins TRBV5-5 to TRBJ1-4; TRBD1 aligns across 9 bases. The CDR3 extends over 16 amino acids. J gave up 1 base and V 4 bases, and 5 bases lay outside the gene matches. The germline V gene has CDR1 SGHKS and CDR2 YYEKEE (reference sequence). CDR3 sequence reads: CASSLDRGGTNEKLFF. The CDR3 coding sequence is TGTGCCAGCAGCCTGGACAGGGGAGGAACTAATGAAAAACTGTTTTTT.

The CDR3: CASSFGGGFQETQYF. CDR3 coding DNA: TGTGCCAGCAGCTTCGGCGGGGGATTCCAAGAGACCCAGTACTTC. V usage is TRBV5-6 and J usage is TRBJ2-5; 7 bases map to TRBD2. The CDR3 has 15 amino acids. V gave up 2 bases and J gave up 1 base; unmatched junction bases: 5. CDR1 is SGHDT and CDR2 is YYEEEE in the germline V gene.

There are a few counts of this clone. The V gene is TRBV3-1 (or the pseudogene TRBV3-2), the J gene TRBJ1-1; the match to TRBD1 covers 9 bases. The CDR3 length is 15 residues. CDR1 and CDR2 (germline): LGHDT, YNNKEL (reference sequence). V dropped 3 bases and J dropped 4; count of bases not matched to a gene: 6. The CDR3 region is CASSHGTGWGTEAFF. Here the CDR3 DNA reads TGTGCCAGCAGCCACGGGACAGGGTGGGGCACTGAAGCTTTCTTT.

This chain joins TRBV28 and TRBJ1-5; D is uncertain. CDR3 length: 12 residues. The V gene's germline CDR1 is MDHEN and CDR2 SYDVKM. Trimming removed 4 bases at V and 7 bases at J, with 8 bases between. The CDR3 loop reads CASSSLRQPQHF. DNA of the CDR3: TGTGCCAGCAGTTCATTGAGGCAGCCCCAGCATTTT. Full variable domain (missing parts from reference TRBV28 and TRBJ1-5): DVKVTQSSRYLVKRTGEKVFLECVQDMDHENMFWYRQDPGLGLRLIYFSYDVKMKEKGDIPEGYSVSREKKERFSLILESASTNQTSMYLCASSSLRQPQHFGDGTRLSIL.

This rearrangement joins TRBV28 to TRBJ1-1, with a weak D call TRBD1 (5 bases). Germline loops: CDR1 MDHEN, CDR2 SYDVKM. The V and J ends lost 3 bases and 2 bases respectively, with 13 bases between them. CDR3 size: 15 residues. The chain's CDR3 is CASSFPGQRNTEAFF. CDR3 sequence (DNA): TGTGCCAGCAGTTTCCCCGGACAAAGAAACACTGAAGCTTTCTTT.

The chain employs TRBV12-3 or TRBV12-4 and TRBJ2-5; D unclear. CDR3 size: 11 residues. The V end was cut by 2 bases, the J end by 7 bases, with 5 bases between. For the CDR3, the DNA is TGTGCCAGCAGTTTATCGGGGACCCAGTACTTC. Translation: CASSLSGTQYF.

V and J are TRBV30 and TRBJ2-5; 11 nucleotides match TRBD1. V lost 3 bases, J lost 3 bases, and 3 bases stayed unmatched. Germline assignment: CDR1 GTSNPN and CDR2 SVGIG (reference sequence). CDR3 length: 14 residues. The CDR3 DNA is TGTGCCTGGAGGGACAGGGGGCCGAAAGAGACCCAGTACTTC. Its translation is CAWRDRGPKETQYF.

This clone has just a few counts. V is TRBV2 and J is TRBJ1-4, with 7 bases identical to TRBD1. Germline V gene sequence: CDR1 SNHLY, CDR2 FYNNEI. The J segment lost 2 bases and the V segment lost 8 bases, leaving 5 bases of the junction unmatched. The CDR3 has 14 residues. The CDR3 sequence: CASSRDSTNEKLFF. The CDR3 coding sequence is TGTGCCAGCTCCCGGGACAGTACTAATGAAAAACTGTTTTTT.

In its sample, this clone was seen many times. The CDR3 region is CASSQGTGTRGSYGYTF. CDR3 coding DNA: TGTGCCAGCAGCCAGGGGACAGGGACGAGAGGATCCTATGGCTACACCTTC. The V call is TRBV3-1 (or the pseudogene TRBV3-2), the J call TRBJ1-2; 9 positions agree with TRBD1. V trimming: 3 bases; J trimming: 4 bases; junction bases outside the gene matches: 12. Germline assignment: CDR1 LGHDT and CDR2 YNNKEL (reference sequence). The CDR3 contains 17 residues.